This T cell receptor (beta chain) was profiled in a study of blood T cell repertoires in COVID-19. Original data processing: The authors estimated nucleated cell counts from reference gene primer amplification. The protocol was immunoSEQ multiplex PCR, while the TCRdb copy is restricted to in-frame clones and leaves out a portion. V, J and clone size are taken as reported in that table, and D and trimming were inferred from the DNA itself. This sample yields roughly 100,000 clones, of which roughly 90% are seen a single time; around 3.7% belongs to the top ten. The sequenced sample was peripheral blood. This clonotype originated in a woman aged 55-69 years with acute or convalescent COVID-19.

CDR3 DNA: TGTGCCACCAGTGATCCCGAGGACAGGGTTGGAAAAGAGACCCAGTACTTC. Its translation: CATSDPEDRVGKETQYF. The chain is built from TRBV24-1 and TRBJ2-5; TRBD1 matches at 8 bases. Trimming removed 3 bases from V and 3 bases from J; junction bases left unmatched: 11. The germline V gene has CDR1 KGHDR and CDR2 SFDVKD. The CDR3 extends over 17 amino acids.